These 15 T cell receptor beta chains came from one sample sequenced in a study of T cells in localized non-small cell lung cancer. Sequencing used immunoSEQ multiplex PCR; TCRdb keeps in-frame clones, though not all of them. The sample has roughly 89,000 clones; roughly 90% are singletons. The specimen comprised PBMCs, sampled before any cancer treatment. All receptors come from a woman aged 35-75 years with stage II squamous cell lung carcinoma.

The chain is built from TRBV9 and TRBJ2-7; 8 bases map to TRBD2. Germline CDR1 is SGDLS and CDR2 is YYNGEE. This CDR3 spans 14 amino acids. Germline trimming cut 1 base from V and 5 bases from J; bases unmatched to any gene: 5. CDR3 DNA: TGTGCCAGCAGCGTATCAGTACTAGCGGACGAGCAGTACTTC. Translating it yields CASSVSVLADEQYF.

The V gene is TRBV6-1, the J gene TRBJ2-7, with TRBD2 as a possible D gene (5 bases). V was pared by 1 base and J by 1 base, with 8 bases between. CDR1 MNHNS and CDR2 SASEGT come from the germline V gene. There are 14 residues in the CDR3. CDR3: CASSEGEWSYEQYF. As DNA, the CDR3 is TGTGCCAGCAGTGAAGGGGAGTGGTCCTACGAGCAGTACTTC.

This rearrangement joins TRBV6-5 to TRBJ1-6; D gene unclear. V shed 7 bases and J shed 9 bases, with 10 bases lying between them. The CDR3 has 12 amino acids. In germline, CDR1 is MNHEY, CDR2 SVGAGI. In DNA, the CDR3 is TGTGCCAGCACCAGACCCCCTTCACCCCTCCACTTT. It specifies CASTRPPSPLHF.

CDR3 residues: CASTVTGGGNQPQHF. The CDR3 coding sequence is TGTGCCAGCACCGTGACAGGGGGCGGCAATCAGCCCCAGCATTTT. This chain connects TRBV6-6 to TRBJ1-5, with 10 bases identical to TRBD1. CDR1 and CDR2 (germline): MNHNY, SVGAGI (reference sequence). Trimming took 7 bases from V and 2 from J; bases not matched to a gene: 5. The CDR3 has 15 residues.

The V gene is TRBV28, the J gene TRBJ1-5, with 7 bases lining up with TRBD1. The V gene's germline CDR1 is MDHEN and CDR2 SYDVKM. CDR3 size: 14 residues. V shed 6 bases, J shed 3 bases, and the junction held 5 bases outside the gene matches. The CDR3 protein is CASRLDRNNQPQHF. CDR3 coding DNA: TGTGCCAGCAGGTTGGACAGGAACAATCAGCCCCAGCATTTT.

The V call is TRBV9, the J call TRBJ2-1; TRBD2 matches at 10 bases. V gave up 4 bases and J gave up 10 bases; unmatched junction bases: 8. The CDR3 runs to 14 residues. Germline V gene data show CDR1 as SGDLS and CDR2 as YYNGEE. This CDR3 reads CASSLSGRIEEQFF. In nucleotides, the CDR3 is TGTGCCAGCAGCCTTAGCGGGAGGATAGAGGAGCAGTTCTTC.

This chain connects TRBV5-1 to TRBJ1-5, with D hard to call. The length of the CDR3 is 16 residues. The germline gives CDR1 SGHRS, CDR2 YFSETQ. The ends were cut back, 2 bases at V and 0 bases at J, with 12 bases in the middle. The CDR3 is CASSLITPRSNQPQHF. CDR3 in DNA: TGCGCCAGCAGCTTAATAACACCCCGTAGCAATCAGCCCCAGCATTTT.

The chain has TRBV5-1 and TRBJ1-3; D ambiguous. Trimming left V 0 bases short and J 0 bases short, with 16 bases between. This CDR3 contains 18 residues. CDR1 SGHRS and CDR2 YFSETQ come from the germline V gene. This CDR3 reads CASSLVTPGAGSGNTIYF. The CDR3 DNA is TGCGCCAGCAGCTTGGTTACCCCGGGCGCCGGCTCTGGAAACACCATATATTTT.

V is TRBV18 and J is TRBJ2-7; D may correspond to TRBD1 or TRBD2 (6 bases each). The CDR3 runs 14 residues. From germline, CDR1 is KGHSH and CDR2 LQKENI. V lost 6 bases and J 5 bases, leaving 17 bases between the germline ends. CDR3 residues: CASSPSGALNEQYF. CDR3 coding DNA: TGTGCCAGCTCTCCCTCGGGGGCTCTCAACGAGCAGTACTTC.

This clone is a singleton in its sample. This chain joins TRBV27 and TRBJ1-5, with D perhaps matching TRBD1 (6 bases). The CDR3 extends over 16 amino acids. V lost 5 bases, J lost 0 bases, and 14 bases lay in between. Germline V lookup: CDR1 MNHEY, CDR2 SMNVEV (reference sequence). The CDR3 DNA reads as TGTGCCAGCAGTCCGAAGGGGGGACTTAGCAATCAGCCCCAGCATTTT. Encoded protein: CASSPKGGLSNQPQHF.

This rearrangement joins TRBV25-1 to TRBJ2-3; the match to TRBD2 covers 14 bases. The ends lost 5 bases at V and 4 bases at J; junction bases unmatched: 5. The CDR3 covers 16 residues. Germline loops: CDR1 MGHDK, CDR2 SYGVNS. The CDR3 here is CASSTRLAGGADTQYF. For the CDR3, the DNA is TGTGCCAGCAGTACCAGACTAGCGGGAGGGGCAGATACGCAGTATTTT. Using reference TRBV25-1 and TRBJ2-3 for the parts outside the CDR3, the full variable domain is EADIYQTPRYLVIGTGKKITLECSQTMGHDKMYWYQQDPGMELHLIHYSYGVNSTEKGDLSSESTVSRIRTEHFPLTLESARPSHTSQYLCASSTRLAGGADTQYFGPGTRLTVL.

This chain links TRBV28 with TRBJ1-4; TRBD1 aligns across 8 bases. CDR1 and CDR2 (germline): MDHEN, SYDVKM. The ends lost 5 bases at V and 10 bases at J; junction bases unmatched: 12. The CDR3 extends over 15 amino acids. This CDR3 reads CASSQQTGASAKLFF. CDR3 DNA: TGTGCCAGCAGTCAACAGACAGGGGCCTCTGCAAAACTGTTTTTT.

The DNA of the CDR3 is TGTGCCAGTAGCACACAGGGGAACTATGGCTACACCTTC. Residues: CASSTQGNYGYTF. The gene calls are TRBV19 and TRBJ1-2; 7 positions agree with TRBD1. This CDR3 is built from 13 residues. V lost 6 bases and J lost 2; bases outside the gene matches: 3. The V gene's germline CDR1 is LNHDA and CDR2 SQIVND (reference sequence).

The CDR3 DNA reads TGTGCCAGCAGCCCCCGACAGGGTAGGACCTATGGCTACACCTTC. This gives the protein CASSPRQGRTYGYTF. This rearrangement joins TRBV7-2 to TRBJ1-2; 7 nucleotides agree with TRBD1. CDR1 and CDR2 (germline): SGHTA, FQGNSA. Trimming removed 5 bases from V and 4 bases from J; junction bases left unmatched: 10. This CDR3 comprises 15 residues.

The table lists this clone with a few counts. The chain joins TRBV5-4 to TRBJ2-2; TRBD1 might be the D (6 bases). CDR1 SGHNT and CDR2 YYREEE come from the germline V gene (reference sequence). V lost 4 bases, J lost 0 bases, and 10 bases lay in between. The CDR3 length is 15 residues. Written as DNA, the CDR3 is TGTGCCAGCAGCCCCCGGACAGCGAACACCGGGGAGCTGTTTTTT. It is translated as CASSPRTANTGELFF.